This TCR beta chain was profiled in a study of CD8 T cells in Susac syndrome. Study-level results: The CD4+ T cell repertoires of Susac syndrome were found to show no clonal expansion.

As to this clonotype: Its antigen is as yet unknown.

Reverse transcription of roughly 0.5 to 1 ug RNA was carried out with random hexamers. One entry per CDR3 protein results from TCRdb running MiXCR on the immunoSEQ multiplex PCR reads. The table shows 150,000 to 200,000 distinct CDR3 sequences, with roughly nine tenths occurring only once. TCR beta from blood CD8+ and CD4+ T cells was sequenced. Isolation of CD8+ and CD4+ T cells was performed negatively, whereas enrichment of TEMRA cells was done by FACS. The germline CDR1 and CDR2 sequences are LGHDT and YNNKEL (reference sequence). This CDR3 is built from 14 residues. Trimming removed 0 bases from V and 10 bases from J; junction bases left unmatched: 5.

What was sequenced was CD4+ T cells from PBMCs. This TCR derives from a human donor with Susac syndrome. The chain is built from TRBV3-1 and TRBJ2-1; 8 nucleotides line up with TRBD1. This CDR3 reads CASSQDWTGSEQFF. The CDR3 region has the DNA TGTGCCAGCAGCCAAGACTGGACAGGGTCAGAGCAGTTCTTC.